Here is one T cell receptor beta chain with its context. The data stem from a study of T cell responses to AZD1222 COVID-19 vaccine. Libraries were prepared by immunoSEQ multiplex PCR; TCRdb keeps only in-frame clonotypes and omits some of them. The data contain over 150,000 clones, around 87% of them singletons. Germline-derived CDR1 and CDR2 are MNHEY and SVGAGI. This CDR3 has 15 amino acids. Trimming cost V 6 bases and J 6 bases; bases outside gene matches: 12. This chain joins TRBV6-5 and TRBJ2-7; 9 bases align to TRBD1. This TCR was recovered from an adult in good health. Here the sequenced sample was peripheral blood, taken on day 0 of AZD1222 vaccination. The CDR3 nucleotides read TGTGCCAGCAGGGGGCCGGGACAGGGTGTCGGCGAGCAGTACTTC. Its translation: CASRGPGQGVGEQYF.